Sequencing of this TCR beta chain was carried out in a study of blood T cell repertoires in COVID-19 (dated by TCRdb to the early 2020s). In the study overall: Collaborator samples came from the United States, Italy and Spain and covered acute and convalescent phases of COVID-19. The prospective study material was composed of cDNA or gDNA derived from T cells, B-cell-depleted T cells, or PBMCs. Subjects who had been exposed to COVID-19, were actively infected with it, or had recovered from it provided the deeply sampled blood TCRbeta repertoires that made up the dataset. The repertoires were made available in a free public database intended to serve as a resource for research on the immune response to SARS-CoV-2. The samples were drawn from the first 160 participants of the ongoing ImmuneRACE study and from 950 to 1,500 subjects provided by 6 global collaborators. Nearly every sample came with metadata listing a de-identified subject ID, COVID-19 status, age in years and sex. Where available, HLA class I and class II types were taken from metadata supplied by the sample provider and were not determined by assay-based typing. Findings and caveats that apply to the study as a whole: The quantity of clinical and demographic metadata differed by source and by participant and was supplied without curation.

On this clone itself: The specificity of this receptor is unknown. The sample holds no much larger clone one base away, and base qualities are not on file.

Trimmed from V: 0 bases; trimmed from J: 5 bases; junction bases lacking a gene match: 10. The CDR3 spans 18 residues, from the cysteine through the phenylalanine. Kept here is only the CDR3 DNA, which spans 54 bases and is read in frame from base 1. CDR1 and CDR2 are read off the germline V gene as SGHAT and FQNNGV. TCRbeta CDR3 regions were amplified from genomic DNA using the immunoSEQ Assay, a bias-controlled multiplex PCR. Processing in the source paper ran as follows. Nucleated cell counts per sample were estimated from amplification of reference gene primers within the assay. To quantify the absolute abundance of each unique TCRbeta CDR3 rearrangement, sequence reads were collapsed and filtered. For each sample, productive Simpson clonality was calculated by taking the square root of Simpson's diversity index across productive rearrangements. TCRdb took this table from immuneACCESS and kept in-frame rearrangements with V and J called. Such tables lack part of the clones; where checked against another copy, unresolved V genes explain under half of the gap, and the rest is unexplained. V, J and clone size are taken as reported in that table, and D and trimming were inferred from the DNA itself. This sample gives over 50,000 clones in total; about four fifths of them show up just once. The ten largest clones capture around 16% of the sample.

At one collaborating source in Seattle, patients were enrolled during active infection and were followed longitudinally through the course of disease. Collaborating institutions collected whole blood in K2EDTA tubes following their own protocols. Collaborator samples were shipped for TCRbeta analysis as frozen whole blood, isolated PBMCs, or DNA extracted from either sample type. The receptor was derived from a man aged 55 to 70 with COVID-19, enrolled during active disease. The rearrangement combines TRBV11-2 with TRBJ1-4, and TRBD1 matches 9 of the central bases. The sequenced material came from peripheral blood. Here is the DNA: TGTGCCAGCAGCTTAGACCCGGGACAGGGCGGCCTAAATGAAAAACTGTTTTTT. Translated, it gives CASSLDPGQGGLNEKLFF.